The subject of this entry is one T cell receptor (beta chain). Germline V gene data show CDR1 as PRHDT and CDR2 as FYEKMQ (reference sequence). This CDR3 contains 15 residues. The V and J ends lost 4 bases and 5 bases respectively, with 14 bases between them. The data stem from a study of shared clonotypes between healthy human individuals. Repertoires were generated with immunoSEQ multiplex PCR, while TCRdb's copy carries only in-frame clones and drops some. The table shows 1.4 million or so clones, with 98% to 99% occurring only once. This sequence originates from a man aged 30 to 39 in good health. The chain has TRBV13 and TRBJ1-4, with unresolved D. The sample consisted of naive CD4+ T cells sorted from blood. Subset here: CD45RA+ positively selected. CDR3 loop: CASSSRRTLNEKLFF. The CDR3 DNA reads as TGTGCCAGCAGCTCGCGTAGGACTCTGAATGAAAAACTGTTTTTT.